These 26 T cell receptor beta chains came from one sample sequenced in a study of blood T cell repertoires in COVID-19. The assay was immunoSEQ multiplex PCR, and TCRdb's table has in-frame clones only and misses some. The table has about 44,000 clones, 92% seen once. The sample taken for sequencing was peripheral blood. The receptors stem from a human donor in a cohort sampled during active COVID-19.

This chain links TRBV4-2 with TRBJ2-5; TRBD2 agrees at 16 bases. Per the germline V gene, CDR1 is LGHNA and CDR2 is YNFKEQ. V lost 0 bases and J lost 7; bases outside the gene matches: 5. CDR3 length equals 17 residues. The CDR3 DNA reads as TGTGCCAGCAGCCAAGATCGTGGGACTAGCGGGAGGGGGACCCAGTACTTC. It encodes CASSQDRGTSGRGTQYF.

The CDR3 DNA reads as TGTGCCTGGAGTTCTAAGGGGGCGGGCGGGGAGCTGTTTTTT. Protein: CAWSSKGAGGELFF. The V call is TRBV30, the J call TRBJ2-2; the match to TRBD1 covers 7 bases. The CDR3 sequence is 14 residues long. With 2 bases clipped from V and 7 bases from J, the junction kept 7 bases outside the gene matches. Per germline, CDR1 GTSNPN and CDR2 SVGIG (reference sequence).

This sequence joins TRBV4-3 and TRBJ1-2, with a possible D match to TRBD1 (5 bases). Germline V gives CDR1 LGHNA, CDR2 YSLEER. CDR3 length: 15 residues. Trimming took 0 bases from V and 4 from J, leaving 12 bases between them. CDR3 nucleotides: TGCGCCAGCAGCCAAGAGTCAGGGATGGTCTATGGCTACACCTTC. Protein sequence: CASSQESGMVYGYTF.

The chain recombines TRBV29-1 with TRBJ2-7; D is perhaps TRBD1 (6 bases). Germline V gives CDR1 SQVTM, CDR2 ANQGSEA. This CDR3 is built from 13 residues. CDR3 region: CSADRWLGYEQYF. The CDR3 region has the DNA TGCAGTGCTGACAGGTGGCTTGGCTACGAGCAGTACTTC.

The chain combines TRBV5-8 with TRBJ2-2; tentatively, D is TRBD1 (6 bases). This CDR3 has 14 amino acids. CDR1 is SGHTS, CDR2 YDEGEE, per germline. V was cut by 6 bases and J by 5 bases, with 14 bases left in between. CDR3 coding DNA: TGTGCCAGCATACCGACAGGTCGAACCGGGGAGCTGTTTTTT. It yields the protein CASIPTGRTGELFF. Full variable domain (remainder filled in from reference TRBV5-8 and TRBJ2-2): EAGVTQSPTHLIKTRGQQATLRCSPISGHTSVYWYQQALGLGLQFLLWYDEGEERNRGNFPPRFSGRQFPNYSSELNVNALELEDSALYLCASIPTGRTGELFFGEGSRLTVL.

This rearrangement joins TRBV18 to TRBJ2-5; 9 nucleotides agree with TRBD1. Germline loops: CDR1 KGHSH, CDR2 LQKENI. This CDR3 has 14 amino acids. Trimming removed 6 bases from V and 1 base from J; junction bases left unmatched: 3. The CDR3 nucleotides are TGTGCCAGCTCTTTGACAGGGGGCCAAGAGACCCAGTACTTC. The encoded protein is CASSLTGGQETQYF.

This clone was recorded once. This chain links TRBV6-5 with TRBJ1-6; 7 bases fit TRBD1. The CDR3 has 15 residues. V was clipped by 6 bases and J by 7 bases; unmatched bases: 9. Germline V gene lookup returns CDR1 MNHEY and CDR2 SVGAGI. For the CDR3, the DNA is TGTGCCAGCAGCCGACAGGGAAGGGTGAATTCACCCCTCCACTTT. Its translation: CASSRQGRVNSPLHF.

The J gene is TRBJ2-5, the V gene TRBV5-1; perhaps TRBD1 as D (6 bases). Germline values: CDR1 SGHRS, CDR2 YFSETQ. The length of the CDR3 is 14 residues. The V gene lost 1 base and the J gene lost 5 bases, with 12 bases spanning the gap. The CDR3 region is CASSLSWGQETQYF. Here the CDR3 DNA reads TGCGCCAGCAGCTTGTCGTGGGGGCAGGAGACCCAGTACTTC.

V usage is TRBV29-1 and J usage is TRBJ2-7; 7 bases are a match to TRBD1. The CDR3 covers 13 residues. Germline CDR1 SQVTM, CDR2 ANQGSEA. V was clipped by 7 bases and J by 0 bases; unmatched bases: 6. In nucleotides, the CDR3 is TGCAGCGCTAGACAGGGTTACTCCTACGAGCAGTACTTC. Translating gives CSARQGYSYEQYF.

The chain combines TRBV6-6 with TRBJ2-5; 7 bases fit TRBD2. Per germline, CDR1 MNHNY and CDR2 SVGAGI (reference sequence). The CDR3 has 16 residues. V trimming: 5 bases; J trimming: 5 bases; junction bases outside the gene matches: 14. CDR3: CASSRSLGTRGETQYF. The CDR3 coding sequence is TGTGCCAGCAGTCGAAGCCTCGGGACGCGGGGGGAGACCCAGTACTTC.

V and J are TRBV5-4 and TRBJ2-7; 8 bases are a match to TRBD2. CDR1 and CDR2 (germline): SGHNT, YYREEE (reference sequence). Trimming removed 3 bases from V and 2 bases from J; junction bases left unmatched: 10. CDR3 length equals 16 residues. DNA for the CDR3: TGTGCCAGCAGCTCGAAGGGACCTAGCGGGCCCTACGAGCAGTACTTC. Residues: CASSSKGPSGPYEQYF.

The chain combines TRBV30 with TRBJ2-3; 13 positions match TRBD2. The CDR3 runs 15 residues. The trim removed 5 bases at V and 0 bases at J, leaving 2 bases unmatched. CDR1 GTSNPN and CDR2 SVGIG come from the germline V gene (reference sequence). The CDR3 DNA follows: TGTGCCTGGGGGGGACTAGCGGGGAGCACAGATACGCAGTATTTT. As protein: CAWGGLAGSTDTQYF. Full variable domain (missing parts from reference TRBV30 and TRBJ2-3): SQTIHQWPATLVQPVGSPLSLECTVEGTSNPNLYWYRQAAGRGLQLLFYSVGIGQISSEVPQNLSASRPQDRQFILSSKKLLLSDSGFYLCAWGGLAGSTDTQYFGPGTRLTVL.

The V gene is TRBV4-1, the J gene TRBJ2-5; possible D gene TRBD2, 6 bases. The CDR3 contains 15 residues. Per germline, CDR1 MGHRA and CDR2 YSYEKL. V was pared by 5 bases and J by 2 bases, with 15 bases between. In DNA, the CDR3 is TGCGCCAGCAGCACGTCTCTAGGGACTCAAGAGACCCAGTACTTC. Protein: CASSTSLGTQETQYF.

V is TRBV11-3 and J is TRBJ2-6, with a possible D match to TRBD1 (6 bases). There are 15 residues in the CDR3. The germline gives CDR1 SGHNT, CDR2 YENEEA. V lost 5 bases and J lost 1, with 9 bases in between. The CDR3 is CASSLQGSGANVLTF. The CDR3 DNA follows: TGTGCCAGCAGCCTACAGGGTTCTGGGGCCAACGTCCTGACTTTC.

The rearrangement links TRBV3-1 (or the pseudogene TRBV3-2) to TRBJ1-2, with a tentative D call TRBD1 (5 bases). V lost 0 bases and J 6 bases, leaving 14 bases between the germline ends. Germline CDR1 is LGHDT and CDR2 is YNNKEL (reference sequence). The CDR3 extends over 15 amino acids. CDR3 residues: CASSQDLWGDDGYTF. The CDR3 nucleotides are TGTGCCAGCAGCCAAGATCTTTGGGGGGACGATGGCTACACCTTC.

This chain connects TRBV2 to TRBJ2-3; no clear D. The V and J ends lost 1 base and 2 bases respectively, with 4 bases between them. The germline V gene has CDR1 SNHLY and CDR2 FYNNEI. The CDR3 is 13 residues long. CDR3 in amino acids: CASSEEYTDTQYF. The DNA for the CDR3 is TGTGCCAGCAGTGAAGAATACACAGATACGCAGTATTTT.

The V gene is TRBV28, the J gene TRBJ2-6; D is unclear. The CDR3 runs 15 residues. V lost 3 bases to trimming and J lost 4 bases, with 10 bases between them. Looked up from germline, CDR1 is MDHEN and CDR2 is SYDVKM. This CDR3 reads CASSFPLLGANVLTF. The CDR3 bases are TGTGCCAGCAGTTTTCCCCTTTTGGGGGCCAACGTCCTGACTTTC.

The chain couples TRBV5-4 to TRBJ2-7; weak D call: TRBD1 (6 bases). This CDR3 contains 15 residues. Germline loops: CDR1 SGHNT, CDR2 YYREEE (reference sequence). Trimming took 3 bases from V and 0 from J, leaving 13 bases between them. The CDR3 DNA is TGTGCCAGCAGCTCCGGACAGCGAAGCTCCTACGAGCAGTACTTC. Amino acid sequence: CASSSGQRSSYEQYF.

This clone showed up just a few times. CDR3 DNA sequence: TGTGCCAGCAGCTCCGGACAGGGGACAGATACGCAGTATTTT. Amino acid sequence: CASSSGQGTDTQYF. The chain uses TRBV7-6 and TRBJ2-3; 9 bases fit TRBD1. The CDR3 extends over 14 amino acids. The germline gives CDR1 SGHVS, CDR2 FNYEAQ. Trimming removed 4 bases from V and 3 bases from J; junction bases left unmatched: 2.

For the CDR3, the DNA is TGTGCCAGCAGCCCTAACCTACCGGGACTAGCGGGCAATGAGCAGTTCTTC. Residues: CASSPNLPGLAGNEQFF. The chain recombines TRBV13 with TRBJ2-1, with TRBD2 matching 12 bases. The length of the CDR3 is 17 residues. Germline assignment: CDR1 PRHDT and CDR2 FYEKMQ (reference sequence). V dropped 5 bases and J dropped 6; count of bases not matched to a gene: 11.

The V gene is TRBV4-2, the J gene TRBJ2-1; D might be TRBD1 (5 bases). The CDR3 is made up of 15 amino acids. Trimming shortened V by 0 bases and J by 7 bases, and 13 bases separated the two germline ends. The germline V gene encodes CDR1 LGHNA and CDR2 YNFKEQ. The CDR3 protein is CASSQEQVSRNEQFF. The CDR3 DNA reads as TGTGCCAGCAGCCAAGAACAGGTGTCTAGGAATGAGCAGTTCTTC.

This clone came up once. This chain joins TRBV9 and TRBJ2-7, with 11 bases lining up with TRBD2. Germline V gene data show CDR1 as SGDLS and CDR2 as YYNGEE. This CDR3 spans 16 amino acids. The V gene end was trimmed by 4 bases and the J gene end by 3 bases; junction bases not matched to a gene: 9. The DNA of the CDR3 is TGTGCCAGCAGCACCCTAGCGGGAGGTTACGGCTACGAGCAGTACTTC. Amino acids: CASSTLAGGYGYEQYF.

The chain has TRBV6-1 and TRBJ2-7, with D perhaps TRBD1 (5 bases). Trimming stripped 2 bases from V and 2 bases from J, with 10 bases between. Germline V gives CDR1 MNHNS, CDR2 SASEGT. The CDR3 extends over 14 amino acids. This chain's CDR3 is CASSESQVPYEQYF. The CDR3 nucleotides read TGTGCCAGCAGTGAATCACAGGTTCCCTACGAGCAGTACTTC.

DNA for the CDR3: TGCGCCAGCAGCCCGACTCGGGGGAGCTCCTACGAGCAGTACTTC. This encodes CASSPTRGSSYEQYF. This chain joins TRBV4-3 and TRBJ2-7; D perhaps matches TRBD2 (6 bases). V gave up 4 bases and J gave up 0 bases, with 13 bases separating them. The germline gives CDR1 LGHNA, CDR2 YSLEER. This CDR3 is built from 15 residues.

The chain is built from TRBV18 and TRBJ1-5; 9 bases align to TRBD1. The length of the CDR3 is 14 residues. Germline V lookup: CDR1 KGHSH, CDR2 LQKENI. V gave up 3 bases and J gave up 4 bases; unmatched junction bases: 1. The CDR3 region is CASSPTGGNQPQHF. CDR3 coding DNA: TGTGCCAGCTCACCGACAGGGGGTAATCAGCCCCAGCATTTT.

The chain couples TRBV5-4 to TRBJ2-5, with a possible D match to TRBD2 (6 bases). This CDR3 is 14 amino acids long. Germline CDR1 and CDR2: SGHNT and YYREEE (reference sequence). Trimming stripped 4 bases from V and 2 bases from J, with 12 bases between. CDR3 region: CASSAGTPQETQYF. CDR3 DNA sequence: TGTGCCAGCAGCGCGGGAACACCACAAGAGACCCAGTACTTC.